The 28 T cell receptor beta chains in this list originate from one sample, sequenced in a study of shared clonotypes between healthy human individuals. Sequenced by immunoSEQ multiplex PCR; TCRdb stores in-frame clones only, minus some. This sample has fewer than 400,000 clones; roughly 70% occur once, and the top ten carry 9% to 12%. The sample comprised memory CD4+ T cells sorted from blood. The subset here: CD45RA-negative fraction. These receptor sequences come from a man aged 30-40 years in good health.

This chain links TRBV5-1 with TRBJ2-2; tentative D call: TRBD1 (5 bases). Between the trimmed V and J ends, which lost 2 bases and 1 base, there was a span of 24 bases. This CDR3 contains 20 residues. CDR1 and CDR2 from the germline V gene are SGHRS and YFSETQ. CDR3 DNA: TGCGCCAGCAGCTTAAAGGGGAACGTGGGCGGCTCGATGAACACCGGGGAGCTGTTTTTT. This codes for CASSLKGNVGGSMNTGELFF.

The chain recombines TRBV27 with TRBJ2-2, with D possibly being TRBD1 (5 bases). The CDR3 spans 15 residues. V was clipped by 5 bases and J by 0 bases, with 10 bases between them. The germline gives CDR1 MNHEY, CDR2 SMNVEV (reference sequence). The CDR3 spells CASSTQGPNTGELFF. As DNA, the CDR3 is TGTGCCAGCAGTACCCAGGGCCCGAACACCGGGGAGCTGTTTTTT.

This clone turned up a few times. This chain links TRBV6-9 with TRBJ1-5; D is unresolved. Deletions cut 3 bases from V and 7 bases from J, with 10 bases between. The CDR3 is made up of 13 amino acids. The germline V gene encodes CDR1 MNHGY and CDR2 SVAAGI. DNA of the CDR3: TGTGCCAGCAGTTACGCCGATGGGCAGCCCCAGCATTTT. Protein sequence: CASSYADGQPQHF.

This clone was seen many times. The gene calls are TRBV9 and TRBJ2-7; weak D call: TRBD1 (6 bases). In germline, CDR1 is SGDLS, CDR2 YYNGEE. The V end lost 0 bases, the J end lost 2 bases, and 12 bases lay between the germline ends. CDR3 length: 15 amino acids. The CDR3 is CASSVEPRGTYEQYF. The CDR3 DNA is TGTGCCAGCAGCGTAGAGCCCAGGGGAACCTACGAGCAGTACTTC.

This clone appeared many times. The chain is built from TRBV6-1 and TRBJ2-1; D is perhaps TRBD1 or TRBD2 (5 bases each). Germline loops: CDR1 MNHNS, CDR2 SASEGT. V was clipped by 0 bases and J by 5 bases, with 20 bases between them. This CDR3 spans 18 amino acids. The CDR3 spells CASSEARGFAGSDNEQFF. DNA of the CDR3: TGTGCCAGCAGTGAAGCCCGTGGGTTCGCAGGGAGTGACAATGAGCAGTTCTTC.

The chain is built from TRBV9 and TRBJ2-1, with 7 nucleotides matching TRBD2. CDR3 length equals 17 residues. From germline, CDR1 is SGDLS and CDR2 YYNGEE. With V trimmed by 7 bases and J by 6 bases, 19 bases remained unmatched. This CDR3 is CASGPRSGGGLSNEQFF. The DNA of the CDR3 is TGTGCCAGCGGACCCAGGTCGGGAGGCGGTTTATCCAATGAGCAGTTCTTC.

The chain recombines TRBV4-1 with TRBJ1-1; D is uncertain. Germline loops: CDR1 MGHRA, CDR2 YSYEKL. Trimming left V 0 bases short and J 4 bases short, with 6 bases between. The CDR3 totals 13 residues. Written as DNA, the CDR3 is TGCGCCAGCAGCCAAGAGACGACCACTGAAGCTTTCTTT. Translated: CASSQETTTEAFF.

The chain uses TRBV19 and TRBJ2-2, with D perhaps TRBD1 (6 bases). The germline V and J ends were trimmed by 6 bases and 0 bases, with 11 bases remaining between them. The CDR3 runs to 15 residues. The germline V gene has CDR1 LNHDA and CDR2 SQIVND (reference sequence). This chain's CDR3 is CASSPGHANTGELFF. CDR3 nucleotides: TGTGCCAGTAGCCCGGGACACGCGAACACCGGGGAGCTGTTTTTT.

The genes are TRBV5-8 and TRBJ2-1; 12 positions match TRBD2. The germline V gene has CDR1 SGHTS and CDR2 YDEGEE. The length of the CDR3 is 19 residues. The trim removed 1 base at V and 1 base at J, leaving 9 bases unmatched. CDR3 sequence: CASSLWTGTSGRSYNEQFF. CDR3 in DNA: TGTGCCAGCAGCTTGTGGACCGGGACTAGCGGGCGTTCCTACAATGAGCAGTTCTTC. Using reference TRBV5-8 and TRBJ2-1 for the parts outside the CDR3, the full variable domain is EAGVTQSPTHLIKTRGQQATLRCSPISGHTSVYWYQQALGLGLQFLLWYDEGEERNRGNFPPRFSGRQFPNYSSELNVNALELEDSALYLCASSLWTGTSGRSYNEQFFGPGTRLTVL.

This clone came up many times. The rearrangement joins TRBV7-9 to TRBJ1-1; D unclear. The V end lost 5 bases, the J end lost 9 bases, and 13 bases lay between the germline ends. Germline V lookup: CDR1 SEHNR, CDR2 FQNEAQ (reference sequence). The CDR3 covers 12 residues. The chain's CDR3 is CASSPPGWKAFF. CDR3 nucleotides: TGTGCCAGCAGCCCCCCCGGGTGGAAAGCTTTCTTT.

This clone was counted between two and nine times. The rearrangement links TRBV5-1 to TRBJ2-1, with D possibly being TRBD2 (6 bases). Per germline, CDR1 SGHRS and CDR2 YFSETQ. V lost 0 bases to trimming and J lost 8 bases, with 15 bases between them. This CDR3 is 15 amino acids long. The CDR3 here is CASSLDAGSLDEQFF. The DNA of the CDR3 is TGCGCCAGCAGCTTGGATGCCGGGAGCTTGGATGAGCAGTTCTTC.

The chain combines TRBV5-1 with TRBJ1-3, with TRBD1 as a possible D gene (6 bases). Looked up from germline, CDR1 is SGHRS and CDR2 is YFSETQ. V was shortened by 3 bases and J by 4 bases, with 14 bases between the two germline ends. CDR3 length: 15 residues. The CDR3 coding sequence is TGCGCCAGCAGCTCGGGGGCTTCAACGGGAAACACCATATATTTT. This translates into CASSSGASTGNTIYF.

The chain combines TRBV7-2 with TRBJ1-4; maybe TRBD1 (6 bases). Germline V gene sequence: CDR1 SGHTA, CDR2 FQGNSA. The CDR3 spans 14 residues. V dropped 2 bases and J dropped 11 bases, with 15 bases sitting between them. The DNA for the CDR3 is TGTGCCAGCAGCTTAAACCCGGCGGGGGCTAAACTGTTTTTT. As protein: CASSLNPAGAKLFF.

This clone appeared a few times. The J gene is TRBJ2-5, the V gene TRBV7-2; TRBD1 agrees at 7 bases. Germline V gene lookup returns CDR1 SGHTA and CDR2 FQGNSA. Trimming at V came to 5 bases and at J to 4 bases, leaving 7 bases not matched to a gene. The CDR3 consists of 14 residues. The CDR3 sequence: CASSPIKGAETQYF. Here the CDR3 DNA reads TGTGCCAGCAGCCCTATTAAGGGGGCAGAGACCCAGTACTTC.

The genes are TRBV6-5 and TRBJ2-1; D possibly corresponds to TRBD2 (6 bases). Germline V gene data show CDR1 as MNHEY and CDR2 as SVGAGI. V was cut by 5 bases and J by 9 bases, with 14 bases left in between. The CDR3 has 13 residues. The CDR3 region is CASSGGTGGEQFF. As DNA, the CDR3 is TGTGCCAGCAGTGGGGGGACTGGGGGTGAGCAGTTCTTC.

CDR3 sequence reads: CASSLGSGRWNEQFF. The CDR3, as DNA: TGTGCCAGCAGCTTAGGTAGCGGGAGGTGGAATGAGCAGTTCTTC. This chain links TRBV7-2 with TRBJ2-1; TRBD2 matches 10 bases. Germline V gives CDR1 SGHTA, CDR2 FQGNSA. This CDR3 contains 15 residues. V was pared by 1 base and J by 7 bases, with 4 bases of the junction left unmatched.

This clone was detected a few times. The genes are TRBV19 and TRBJ1-5, with D possibly being TRBD1 (5 bases). Germline V gene sequence: CDR1 LNHDA, CDR2 SQIVND (reference sequence). V was shortened by 5 bases and J by 0 bases, with 11 bases between the two germline ends. This CDR3 has 15 residues. This CDR3 is CASSLWTLSNQPQHF. DNA for the CDR3: TGTGCCAGTAGTCTCTGGACACTTAGCAATCAGCCCCAGCATTTT.

This clone showed up just a few times. The J gene is TRBJ2-4, the V gene TRBV19; D unclear. Per germline, CDR1 LNHDA and CDR2 SQIVND (reference sequence). Trimming stripped 1 base from V and 1 base from J, with 11 bases between. The CDR3 extends over 16 amino acids. As DNA, the CDR3 is TGTGCCAGTAGTATAGGTTGGGTTGACGCCAAAAACATTCAGTACTTC. It encodes CASSIGWVDAKNIQYF.

The rearrangement uses TRBV28 and TRBJ1-2, with D possibly TRBD1 on 6 matching bases. CDR1 and CDR2 from the germline V gene are MDHEN and SYDVKM. This CDR3 has 13 residues. The ends were cut back, 11 bases at V and 3 bases at J, with 16 bases in the middle. This chain's CDR3 is CAVWGPIDYGYTF. The CDR3 coding sequence is TGTGCCGTCTGGGGGCCCATCGACTATGGCTACACCTTC.

This chain links TRBV18 with TRBJ2-7; D gene uncertain. Trimming cost V 6 bases and J 2 bases, with 8 bases left between them. The germline gives CDR1 KGHSH, CDR2 LQKENI. The CDR3 sequence is 12 residues long. The CDR3 sequence is CASSPDAYEQYF. CDR3 coding DNA: TGTGCCAGCTCGCCAGACGCCTACGAGCAGTACTTC.

The V call is TRBV18, the J call TRBJ2-5; no clear D gene. The V end lost 2 bases, the J end lost 5 bases, and 9 bases lay between the germline ends. CDR3 length: 13 amino acids. Germline V gives CDR1 KGHSH, CDR2 LQKENI. The CDR3 DNA reads TGTGCCAGCTCACCAACTGGGCTGGAGACCCAGTACTTC. Protein product: CASSPTGLETQYF.

The J gene is TRBJ2-5, the V gene TRBV2, with D perhaps TRBD1 (5 bases). Germline-derived CDR1 and CDR2 are SNHLY and FYNNEI. Deletions cut 4 bases from V and 5 bases from J, with 17 bases between. There are 15 residues in the CDR3. DNA of the CDR3: TGTGCCAGCAGTGCTCGACAGACCCCAAGGGAGACCCAGTACTTC. Translated: CASSARQTPRETQYF. Filled out from reference TRBV2 and TRBJ2-5, the complete variable domain reads EPEVTQTPSHQVTQMGQEVILRCVPISNHLYFYWYRQILGQKVEFLVSFYNNEISEKSEIFDDQFSVERPDGSNFTLKIRSTKLEDSAMYFCASSARQTPRETQYFGPGTRLLVL.

This clone was observed a single time. The chain joins TRBV19 to TRBJ2-5; TRBD1 aligns across 9 bases. Germline V gives CDR1 LNHDA, CDR2 SQIVND (reference sequence). The CDR3 sequence is 13 residues long. The DNA for the CDR3 is TGTGTCCGTCGGGACAGGGAACAAGAGACCCAGTACTTC. Protein product: CVRRDREQETQYF.

In its sample, this clone was seen a few times. The chain carries TRBV6-1 and TRBJ1-4; 7 bases are a match to TRBD1. The CDR3 length is 12 residues. V trimming: 5 bases; J trimming: 7 bases; junction bases outside the gene matches: 1. Germline lookup yields CDR1 MNHNS and CDR2 SASEGT. The CDR3 DNA follows: TGTGCCAGCAGTCGGGACAGTGAAAAACTGTTTTTT. Amino acid sequence: CASSRDSEKLFF.

The rearrangement links TRBV29-1 to TRBJ2-1; 7 nucleotides line up with TRBD1. This CDR3 is 14 amino acids long. CDR1 and CDR2 from the germline V gene are SQVTM and ANQGSEA. The V gene end was trimmed by 6 bases and the J gene end by 7 bases; junction bases not matched to a gene: 12. The CDR3 DNA is TGCAGCGTAGAGAACCAGGGGGTAGGGAATGAGCAGTTCTTC. Its protein is CSVENQGVGNEQFF.

The rearrangement links TRBV18 to TRBJ1-4; perhaps TRBD1 as D (5 bases). Trimming took off 6 bases at V and 2 bases at J, with 10 bases between the two ends. The CDR3 spans 14 residues. Per germline, CDR1 KGHSH and CDR2 LQKENI. The CDR3, as DNA: TGTGCCAGCTCCGAAGGGGCGACTAATGAAAAACTGTTTTTT. It codes for CASSEGATNEKLFF.

This chain connects TRBV6-5 to TRBJ2-5, with D unresolved. In germline, CDR1 is MNHEY, CDR2 SVGAGI. This CDR3 spans 14 amino acids. The V and J ends lost 2 bases and 3 bases respectively, with 10 bases between them. The CDR3, as DNA: TGTGCCAGCAGTTACCAGTCAGCGAAAGAGACCCAGTACTTC. It translates to CASSYQSAKETQYF.

This clone occurred a few times. V usage is TRBV10-3 and J usage is TRBJ2-1; 12 positions match TRBD2. The CDR3 extends over 14 amino acids. The trim removed 4 bases at V and 6 bases at J, leaving 1 base unmatched. CDR1 ENHRY and CDR2 SYGVKD come from the germline V gene. The CDR3 here is CAISGTSGTNEQFF. The CDR3 nucleotides are TGTGCCATCAGTGGGACTAGCGGGACCAATGAGCAGTTCTTC.